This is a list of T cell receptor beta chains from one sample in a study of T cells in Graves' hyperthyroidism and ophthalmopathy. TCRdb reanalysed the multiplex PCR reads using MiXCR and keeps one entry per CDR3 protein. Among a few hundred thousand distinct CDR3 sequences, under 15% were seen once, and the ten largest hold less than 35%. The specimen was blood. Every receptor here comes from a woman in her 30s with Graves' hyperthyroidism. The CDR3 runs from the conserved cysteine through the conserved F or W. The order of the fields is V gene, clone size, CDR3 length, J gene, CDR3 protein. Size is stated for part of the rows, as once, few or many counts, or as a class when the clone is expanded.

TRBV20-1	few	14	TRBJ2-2	CSPWLAVNTGELFF
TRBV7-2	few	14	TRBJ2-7	CASTLVYRGDEQYF
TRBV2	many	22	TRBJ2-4	CASSPERTRTGVALLAKNIQYF
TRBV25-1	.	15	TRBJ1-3	CATMAGGFGGNTIYF
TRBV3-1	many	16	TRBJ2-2	CASSHGTGLEGGELFF
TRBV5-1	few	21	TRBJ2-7	CASSFSSLLARAQAGAYEQYF
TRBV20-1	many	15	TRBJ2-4	CSARDRLAGLNIQYF
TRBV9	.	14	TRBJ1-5	CASSPSGGTQPQHF
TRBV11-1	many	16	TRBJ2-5	CASSSLDSAEQETQYF
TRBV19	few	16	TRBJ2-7	CASSIDLYSRPYEQYF
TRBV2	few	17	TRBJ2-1	CASSDTILGGVYNEQFF
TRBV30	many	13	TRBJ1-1	CAWSVRGNTEAFF
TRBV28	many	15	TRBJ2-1	CASSTLAAGYNEQFF
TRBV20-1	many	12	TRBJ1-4	CSASVGAEKLFF
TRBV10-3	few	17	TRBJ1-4	CAISRGQGAEGLEKLFF
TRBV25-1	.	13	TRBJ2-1	CASRRGTYNEQFF
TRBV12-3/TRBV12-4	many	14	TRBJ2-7	CASSRGDSSYEQYF
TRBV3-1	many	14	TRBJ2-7	CASSQGTKLGEQYF
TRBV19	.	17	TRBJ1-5	CASSTGTVRVGNQPQHF
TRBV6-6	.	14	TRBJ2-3	CASSYSLWTDTQYF
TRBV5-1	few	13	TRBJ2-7	CASSLAEFYEQYF
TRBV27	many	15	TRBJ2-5	CASSLVASFQETQYF
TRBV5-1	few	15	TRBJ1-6	CASSTRQGTDSPLHF
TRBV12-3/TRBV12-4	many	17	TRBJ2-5	CASSLVFAGGPRETQYF
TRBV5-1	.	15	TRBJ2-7	CASSPGDHPLDEQYF